Described below is a single TCR beta chain sequence and its context. What it binds is not known. These data originate in a study of blood T cells in healthy people across ages. Study-wide findings and caveats: TCR beta diversity correlated strongly with naive T cell percentage. Per million T cells, the diversity of TCR beta decreased roughly linearly as age advanced.

Primed by a sample-barcoded 5' primer and a J-beta primer mix, a second PCR proceeded for about 7 to 11 cycles. Each sample provided no less than 3 million CDR3-containing paired-end reads. TCRdb fed the 5' RACE reads into MiXCR, producing one record per CDR3 protein. The data contain roughly 720,000 distinct CDR3 sequences, 53% of them seen just once; the ten biggest clones take up roughly two fifths. The sequence was collected from a man of 80 years or more in good health. The sample comprised blood.

CDR3 region: CASSDHSGPNNEQYF. In DNA form, the CDR3 reads TGCGCCAGCAGCGATCACTCAGGCCCTAACAATGAGCAGTACTTC. V and J are TRBV5-1 and TRBJ2-1; no clear D. The end of the DNA is better explained by TRBJ2-7, so the J call may be wrong. The CDR3 contains 15 residues. The germline V gene has CDR1 SGHRS and CDR2 YFSETQ.